These 10 T cell receptor beta chains originate from one sample sequenced in a study of metastatic and nonmetastatic thyroid tumors. TCRdb called clones again from the PCR reads with MiXCR. The sample carries some 8,400 clones, about 30% recorded once. Thyroid surgery had not been preceded by any treatment in any patient. The specimen was tumor tissue. These receptors were obtained from a male donor with papillary thyroid cancer or a benign thyroid nodule (not recorded which). Some clones in this sample may be carry-over from other donors' samples.

This clone is classed as medium-sized (0.01 to 0.1%). V and J are TRBV5-1 and TRBJ2-1, with D unclear. The CDR3 is 14 amino acids. Deletions cut 3 bases from V and 6 bases from J, with 13 bases between. The germline V gene encodes CDR1 SGHRS and CDR2 YFSETQ. CDR3 DNA sequence: TGCGCCAGCAGCTCCCGCGCCGGTATCAATGAGCAGTTCTTC. Protein product: CASSSRAGINEQFF.

The J gene is TRBJ1-1, the V gene TRBV9, with D hard to call. Germline CDR1 reads SGDLS; CDR2 reads YYNGEE. The CDR3 has 14 amino acids. Trimming cost V 3 bases and J 2 bases, with 11 bases left between them. For the CDR3, the DNA is TGTGCCAGCAGCGCCCTACGTGGCAACACTGAAGCTTTCTTT. This encodes CASSALRGNTEAFF.

The V call is TRBV6-1, the J call TRBJ2-1; 9 bases are a match to TRBD2. V gave up 8 bases and J gave up 6 bases; unmatched junction bases: 8. The CDR3 contains 14 residues. Germline CDR1 MNHNS, CDR2 SASEGT. CDR3 DNA sequence: TGTGCCAGCCTCGGGACTAGCTCATCCAATGAGCAGTTCTTC. This encodes CASLGTSSSNEQFF.

This clone showed up just a few times. The chain uses TRBV20-1 and TRBJ2-7, with D uncertain. This CDR3 comprises 11 residues. V was clipped by 5 bases and J by 3 bases, with 8 bases between them. CDR1 is DFQATT, CDR2 SNEGSKA, per germline (reference sequence). In DNA form, the CDR3 reads TGCAGTGCTTGGGCCGACTACGAGCAGTACTTC. Translating gives CSAWADYEQYF.

In DNA, the CDR3 is TGTGCCTGGAAACCGGGTCAGGGATCGGGTGAAAAACTGTTTTTT. Its translation is CAWKPGQGSGEKLFF. The chain links TRBV30 to TRBJ1-4; maybe TRBD1 (5 bases). The CDR3 is 15 amino acids. Germline CDR1 and CDR2: GTSNPN and SVGIG (reference sequence). V was clipped by 4 bases and J by 7 bases, with 19 bases between them.

The chain recombines TRBV2 with TRBJ1-1; D gene unclear. CDR1 SNHLY and CDR2 FYNNEI come from the germline V gene. This CDR3 contains 14 residues. Deletions cut 4 bases from V and 5 bases from J, with 14 bases between. CDR3: CASSVSRSETEAFF. The CDR3 DNA reads TGTGCCAGCAGTGTTAGCAGGTCGGAAACTGAAGCTTTCTTT.

The chain links TRBV12-3 or TRBV12-4 to TRBJ2-7, with a possible D match to TRBD1 (6 bases). The CDR3 is 14 amino acids. V was cut by 3 bases and J by 4 bases, with 13 bases left in between. The CDR3 here is CASSFGTRIYEQYF. In DNA, the CDR3 is TGTGCCAGCAGTTTTGGGACAAGAATTTACGAGCAGTACTTC.

This chain joins TRBV9 and TRBJ1-2, with D maybe TRBD1 (6 bases). The length of the CDR3 is 14 residues. Deletions cut 0 bases from V and 5 bases from J, with 11 bases between. Germline CDR1 is SGDLS and CDR2 is YYNGEE. The CDR3 loop is CASSVVPGEYGYTF. The CDR3 bases are TGTGCCAGCAGCGTAGTGCCAGGGGAGTATGGCTACACCTTC.

The genes are TRBV10-1 and TRBJ2-7; no clear D. Germline V gives CDR1 WNHNN, CDR2 SYGVQD (reference sequence). The CDR3 consists of 11 residues. For the CDR3, the DNA is TGCGCACCCGGGCCCCCCCACGAGCAGTACTTC. Its translation: CAPGPPHEQYF.

Relative to its sample, this clone is medium-sized. The chain recombines TRBV7-2 with TRBJ1-6; perhaps TRBD1 as D (5 bases). The CDR3 runs 15 residues. Looked up from germline, CDR1 is SGHTA and CDR2 is FQGNSA. V was trimmed by 0 bases and J by 10 bases, leaving 13 bases between them. The CDR3 DNA reads as TGTGCCAGCAGCTTAGCCTTTGGAGGGGACTCACCCCTCCACTTT. This translates into CASSLAFGGDSPLHF.